One T cell receptor (beta chain) is described in this entry. Antigen specificity is unknown. This specimen comes from a study of a mutant IDH1 vaccine in newly diagnosed glioma. Data came from immunoSEQ multiplex PCR; TCRdb stores just in-frame clones and leaves some out. The table has 45,000 to 65,000 clones, 90% to 95% seen once. Germline V CDR1 and CDR2: SNHLY, FYNNEI. This CDR3 contains 15 residues. V lost 4 bases, J lost 2 bases, and 15 bases lay in between. Noted time point: week 11, during vaccination. Vaccine doses each comprised 300 ug of mutant IDH1 20-mer peptide, with topical imiquimod. This TCR came from a man aged 50 to 59 with glioma. The source was PBMCs, collected from a glioma patient whose treatment included an IDH1 peptide vaccine. The chain carries TRBV2 and TRBJ2-7, with D tentatively TRBD2 (6 bases). Here the CDR3 DNA reads TGTGCCAGCAGTGGCGGAGGGGAAGCCACCTACGAGCAGTACTTC. Its protein product is CASSGGGEATYEQYF.